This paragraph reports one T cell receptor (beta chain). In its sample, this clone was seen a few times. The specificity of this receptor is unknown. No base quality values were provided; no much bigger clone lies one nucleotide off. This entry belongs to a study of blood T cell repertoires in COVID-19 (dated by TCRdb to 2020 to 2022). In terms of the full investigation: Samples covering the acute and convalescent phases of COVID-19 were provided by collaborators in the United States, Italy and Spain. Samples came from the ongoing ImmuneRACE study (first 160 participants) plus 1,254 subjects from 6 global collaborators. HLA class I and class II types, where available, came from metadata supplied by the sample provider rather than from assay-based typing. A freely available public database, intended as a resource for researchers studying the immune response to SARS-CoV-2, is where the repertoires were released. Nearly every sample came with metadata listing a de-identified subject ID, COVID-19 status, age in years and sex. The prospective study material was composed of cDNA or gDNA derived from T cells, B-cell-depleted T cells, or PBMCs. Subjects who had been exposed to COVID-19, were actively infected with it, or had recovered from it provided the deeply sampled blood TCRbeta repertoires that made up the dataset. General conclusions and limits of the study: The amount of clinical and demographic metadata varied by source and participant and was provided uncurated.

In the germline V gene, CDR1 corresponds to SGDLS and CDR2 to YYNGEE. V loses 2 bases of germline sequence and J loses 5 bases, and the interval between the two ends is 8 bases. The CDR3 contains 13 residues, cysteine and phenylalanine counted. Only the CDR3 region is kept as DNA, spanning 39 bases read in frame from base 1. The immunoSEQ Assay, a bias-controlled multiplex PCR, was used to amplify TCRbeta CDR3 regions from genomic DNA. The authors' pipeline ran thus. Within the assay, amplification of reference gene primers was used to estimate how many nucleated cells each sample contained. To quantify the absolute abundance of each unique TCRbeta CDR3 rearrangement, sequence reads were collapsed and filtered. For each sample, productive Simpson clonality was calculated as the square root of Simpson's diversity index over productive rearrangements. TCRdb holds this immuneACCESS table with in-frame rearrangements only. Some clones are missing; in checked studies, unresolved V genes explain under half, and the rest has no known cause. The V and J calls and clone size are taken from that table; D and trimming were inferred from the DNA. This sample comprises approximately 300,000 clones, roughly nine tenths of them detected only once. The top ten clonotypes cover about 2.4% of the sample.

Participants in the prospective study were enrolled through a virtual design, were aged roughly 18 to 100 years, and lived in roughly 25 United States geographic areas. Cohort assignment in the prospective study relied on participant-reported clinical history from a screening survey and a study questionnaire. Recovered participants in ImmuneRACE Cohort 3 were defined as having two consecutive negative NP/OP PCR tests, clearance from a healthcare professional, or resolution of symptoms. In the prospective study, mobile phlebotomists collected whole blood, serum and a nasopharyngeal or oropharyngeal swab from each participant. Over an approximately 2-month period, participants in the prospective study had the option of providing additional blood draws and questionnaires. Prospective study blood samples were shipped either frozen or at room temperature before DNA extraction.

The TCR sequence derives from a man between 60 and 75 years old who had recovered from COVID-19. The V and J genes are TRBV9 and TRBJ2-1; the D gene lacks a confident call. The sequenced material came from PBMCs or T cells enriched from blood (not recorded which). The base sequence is TGTGCCAGCAGCGTTTCGAGTCACAATGAGCAGTTCTTC. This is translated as CASSVSSHNEQFF.